One and the same sample provided the 8 T cell receptor beta chains below, sequenced in a study of blood T cell repertoires in COVID-19. Some clones are missing from TCRdb's copy, which holds only in-frame ones; the method was immunoSEQ multiplex PCR. The profile covers 45,000 to 55,000 clones, with around 86% appearing a single time and over 7.5% taken by the ten largest. The material sequenced was peripheral blood. These receptors all stem from a man over 45 with active COVID-19.

The V gene is TRBV24-1, the J gene TRBJ2-7; 9 bases match TRBD2. Germline CDR1 is KGHDR and CDR2 is SFDVKD. V lost 5 bases, J lost 4 bases, and 11 bases stayed unmatched. The CDR3 sequence is 16 residues long. CDR3 DNA: TGTGCCACCAGTGGCACCACCGGGACTAGCCTTTACGAGCAGTACTTC. Translated, it gives CATSGTTGTSLYEQYF.

This clone was seen only a few times. The J gene is TRBJ1-2, the V gene TRBV10-3; TRBD1 agrees at 7 bases. V was clipped by 4 bases and J by 8 bases; unmatched bases: 7. The CDR3 has 13 amino acids. Per germline, CDR1 ENHRY and CDR2 SYGVKD. The CDR3 reads CAISGTGVGGYTF. The CDR3 DNA reads as TGTGCCATCAGTGGAACAGGGGTCGGGGGCTACACCTTC.

CDR3 DNA sequence: TGTGCCAGCAGCCTAGCGGGATCCTCCTACAATGAGCAGTTCTTC. It codes for CASSLAGSSYNEQFF. The gene calls are TRBV7-3 and TRBJ2-1, with 9 bases fitting TRBD2. The V segment lost 5 bases and the J segment 0 bases; nucleotides outside the gene matches: 2. CDR3 size: 15 residues. Looked up from germline, CDR1 is SGHTA and CDR2 is FQGTGA.

The chain is built from TRBV28 and TRBJ2-4, with D possibly TRBD2 on 7 matching bases. The CDR3 runs 18 residues. Germline V gene sequence: CDR1 MDHEN, CDR2 SYDVKM. The ends were cut back, 6 bases at V and 0 bases at J, with 21 bases in the middle. In DNA, the CDR3 is TGTGCCAGCAGACGCGGGGGCCCGAATACTATAGCCAAAAACATTCAGTACTTC. This codes for CASRRGGPNTIAKNIQYF. Full variable domain (missing parts from reference TRBV28 and TRBJ2-4): DVKVTQSSRYLVKRTGEKVFLECVQDMDHENMFWYRQDPGLGLRLIYFSYDVKMKEKGDIPEGYSVSREKKERFSLILESASTNQTSMYLCASRRGGPNTIAKNIQYFGAGTRLSVL.

This chain joins TRBV18 and TRBJ2-7, with TRBD1 matching over 9 bases. Losses at the gene ends were 6 bases for V and 1 base for J; bases not matched to a gene: 7. Germline V gives CDR1 KGHSH, CDR2 LQKENI. The CDR3 runs to 15 residues. Here the CDR3 DNA reads TGTGCCAGCTCCAGCCATGGACAGGGGTCCTACGAGCAGTACTTC. Residues: CASSSHGQGSYEQYF.

The chain employs TRBV7-3 and TRBJ2-1; 10 bases match TRBD2. With 1 base clipped from V and 12 bases from J, the junction kept 6 bases outside the gene matches. Per the germline V gene, CDR1 is SGHTA and CDR2 is FQGTGA. The CDR3 is 14 residues long. This CDR3 reads CASSLRAGGPLQFF. CDR3 DNA: TGTGCCAGCAGCTTAAGAGCGGGGGGGCCATTGCAGTTCTTC.

The chain carries TRBV18 and TRBJ1-1; D is perhaps TRBD1 (5 bases). Germline V gene lookup returns CDR1 KGHSH and CDR2 LQKENI. Between the trimmed V and J ends, which lost 3 bases and 10 bases, there was a span of 15 bases. The CDR3 is 13 amino acids. The CDR3, as DNA: TGTGCCAGCTCACCGACCGCGACAGTCGGAGCTTTCTTT. Translated: CASSPTATVGAFF.

The CDR3 nucleotides read TGTGCCAGCAGCTTGGATTGGGGGGGACCCGGGGAGCTGTTTTTT. This encodes CASSLDWGGPGELFF. The genes are TRBV5-6 and TRBJ2-2, with 7 positions matching TRBD2. Germline V gene lookup returns CDR1 SGHDT and CDR2 YYEEEE. The trim removed 0 bases at V and 6 bases at J, leaving 5 bases unmatched. The CDR3 spans 15 residues.